This note documents a single T cell receptor (beta chain) sequence. Its cognate antigen is unknown. This sample stems from a study of cytomegalovirus exposure and HLA in healthy donors. Study findings and constraints: A classifier reportedly called cytomegalovirus status with high sensitivity and specificity. Later analysis reportedly placed an Asian-associated ancestry cluster below the roughly 700-donor mean in N-insertions. The study found most TCR sequences rare, yet found some public TCRs in many donors.

60 Vbeta and 13 Jbeta primers were used in PCR. Libraries were prepared by immunoSEQ multiplex PCR; TCRdb keeps only in-frame clonotypes and omits some of them. The repertoire holds roughly 180,000 clones, with about 9% as singletons. The germline V gene has CDR1 SGHTS and CDR2 YDEGEE. The CDR3 is 15 amino acids. V trimming: 2 bases; J trimming: 1 base; junction bases outside the gene matches: 5. The genes are TRBV5-8 and TRBJ1-2; 7 bases are a match to TRBD1. The sequenced material came from PBMCs. This TCR was sampled from a woman aged 30 to 39 in good health and CMV-seropositive. The CDR3 sequence: CASSFLTGYNYGYTF. The DNA for the CDR3 is TGTGCCAGCAGCTTCCTGACAGGGTATAACTATGGCTACACCTTC.